This T cell receptor (beta chain) appears in the sequencing data of a study of T cell responses to AZD1222 COVID-19 vaccine. Study-level results: Baseline serology detected seropositivity in only a handful of AZD1222 recipients.

Comment on this clone: Its antigen is currently unknown.

The CDR3 consists of 13 residues. Trimming cost V 6 bases and J 4 bases, with 12 bases left between them. Data came from immunoSEQ multiplex PCR; TCRdb stores just in-frame clones and leaves some out. The profile covers 95,000 to 100,000 clones, with approximately 87% appearing a single time and about 10% taken by the ten largest. This receptor was obtained from an adult who received the AZD1222 COVID-19 vaccine. V and J are TRBV12-3 or TRBV12-4 and TRBJ1-2; D is ambiguous. The material sequenced was peripheral blood, taken 28 days after the second AZD1222 dose. As DNA, the CDR3 is TGTGCCAGCAGCTCCGACCTCCCCTATGGCTACACCTTC. It codes for CASSSDLPYGYTF.